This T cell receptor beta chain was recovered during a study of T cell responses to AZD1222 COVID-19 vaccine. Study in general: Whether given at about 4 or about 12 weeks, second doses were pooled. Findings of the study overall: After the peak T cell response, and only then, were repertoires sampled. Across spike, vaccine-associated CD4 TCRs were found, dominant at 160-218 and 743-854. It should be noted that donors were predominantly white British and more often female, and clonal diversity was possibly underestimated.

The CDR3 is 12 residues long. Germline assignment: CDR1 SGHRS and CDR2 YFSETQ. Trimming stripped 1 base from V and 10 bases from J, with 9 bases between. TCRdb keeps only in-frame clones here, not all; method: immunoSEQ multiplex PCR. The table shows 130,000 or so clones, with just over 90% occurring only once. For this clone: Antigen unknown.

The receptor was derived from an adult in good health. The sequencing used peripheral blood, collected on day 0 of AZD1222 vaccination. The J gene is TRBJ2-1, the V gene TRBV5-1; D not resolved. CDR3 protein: CASSLPKMEQFF. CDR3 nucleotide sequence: TGCGCCAGCAGCTTGCCTAAGATGGAGCAGTTCTTC.